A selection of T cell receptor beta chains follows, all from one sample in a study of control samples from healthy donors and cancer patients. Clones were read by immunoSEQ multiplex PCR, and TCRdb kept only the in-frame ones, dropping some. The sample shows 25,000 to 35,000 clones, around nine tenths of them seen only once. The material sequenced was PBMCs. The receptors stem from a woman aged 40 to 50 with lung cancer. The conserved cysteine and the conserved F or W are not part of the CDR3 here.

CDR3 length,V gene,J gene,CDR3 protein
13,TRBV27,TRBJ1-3,ASSLTGAGGNTIY
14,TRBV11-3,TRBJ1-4,ASSLEGGRANEKLF
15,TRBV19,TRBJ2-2,ASSSYTGTGVTGELF
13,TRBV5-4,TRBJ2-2,ASRRRQGGTGELF
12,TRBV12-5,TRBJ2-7,ASGLETEPNEQY
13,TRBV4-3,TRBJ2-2,ASSQSGGEAGELF
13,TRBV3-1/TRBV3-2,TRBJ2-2,ASSQGRGNTGELF
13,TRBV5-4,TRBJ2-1,ASSPAGGVYNEQF
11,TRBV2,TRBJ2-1,ASTPFPGGEQF
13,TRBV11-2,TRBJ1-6,ASSLLRGRDSPLH